The 20 T cell receptor beta chains presented below share a single source sample, sequenced in a study of blood T cell repertoires in COVID-19. Measured with immunoSEQ multiplex PCR; TCRdb has only the in-frame clones, and not every one. This repertoire shows some 170,000 clones, 75% to 90% found once; its top ten account for roughly 6%. Sequencing was done on a sample of PBMCs or T cells enriched from blood (not recorded which). These receptors were taken from a man aged 40-49 years who had recovered from COVID-19.

The chain couples TRBV11-3 to TRBJ1-6; 8 nucleotides line up with TRBD1. This CDR3 is 18 amino acids long. V lost 2 bases and J lost 3; bases outside the gene matches: 9. Germline V CDR1 and CDR2: SGHNT, YENEEA. In DNA form, the CDR3 reads TGTGCCAGCAGCTTAACCAGACAGGGGCGACTCTATAATTCACCCCTCCACTTT. Translating it yields CASSLTRQGRLYNSPLHF.

The chain recombines TRBV27 with TRBJ2-1; TRBD2 matches 8 bases. The CDR3 is 14 amino acids. V lost 10 bases, J lost 0 bases, and 5 bases stayed unmatched. The germline V gene has CDR1 MNHEY and CDR2 SMNVEV (reference sequence). CDR3 in amino acids: CATMSGSSYNEQFF. The CDR3 DNA is TGTGCCACTATGAGCGGGAGCTCCTACAATGAGCAGTTCTTC.

This chain links TRBV19 with TRBJ2-2; D uncertain. Germline CDR1 and CDR2: LNHDA and SQIVND (reference sequence). Between the trimmed V and J ends, which lost 7 bases and 5 bases, there was a span of 8 bases. The length of the CDR3 is 12 residues. Here the CDR3 DNA reads TGTGCCAGTACCTTTAGAACCGGGGAGCTGTTTTTT. It yields the protein CASTFRTGELFF.

The chain uses TRBV9 and TRBJ2-1; 11 nucleotides agree with TRBD2. The CDR3 contains 15 residues. Looked up from germline, CDR1 is SGDLS and CDR2 is YYNGEE. V lost 4 bases to trimming and J lost 9 bases; unmatched junction nucleotides: 9. The CDR3 sequence is CASSPIAGGPSEQFF. Written as DNA, the CDR3 is TGTGCCAGCAGCCCCATAGCGGGAGGGCCCAGTGAGCAGTTCTTC.

This rearrangement joins TRBV6-1 to TRBJ2-2, with 9 nucleotides matching TRBD2. J gave up 1 base and V 2 bases, and 8 bases lay outside the gene matches. The CDR3 extends over 18 amino acids. Looked up from germline, CDR1 is MNHNS and CDR2 is SASEGT. CDR3 in DNA: TGTGCCAGCAGTGAACGGCTAGCGGGACCTATGAACACCGGGGAGCTGTTTTTT. Protein: CASSERLAGPMNTGELFF.

This clone showed up just a few times. The V call is TRBV5-4, the J call TRBJ1-3; the D gene is possibly TRBD1 (5 bases). The germline V and J ends were trimmed by 4 bases and 0 bases, with 11 bases remaining between them. There are 15 residues in the CDR3. Germline V lookup: CDR1 SGHNT, CDR2 YYREEE (reference sequence). The CDR3 here is CASSTSGGSGNTIYF. The CDR3 nucleotides read TGTGCCAGCAGCACCAGCGGGGGCTCTGGAAACACCATATATTTT.

This clone appeared a single time. The chain links TRBV2 to TRBJ2-4; 8 bases match TRBD1. With V trimmed by 3 bases and J by 9 bases, 13 bases remained unmatched. Germline CDR1 is SNHLY and CDR2 is FYNNEI. The CDR3 loop spans 16 amino acids. CDR3 sequence reads: CASSENLGQGSVIQYF. The DNA of the CDR3 is TGTGCCAGCAGTGAGAACTTAGGACAGGGATCGGTCATTCAGTACTTC.

V usage is TRBV10-3 and J usage is TRBJ2-3, with 8 bases matching TRBD1. Unmatched junction bases numbered 13, after V lost 6 bases and J lost 2 bases. This CDR3 contains 17 residues. From germline, CDR1 is ENHRY and CDR2 SYGVKD. This CDR3 is CAIRGSSRDRFTDTQYF. The CDR3 DNA reads TGTGCCATCAGGGGGTCTTCCCGGGACAGGTTCACAGATACGCAGTATTTT.

The V and J genes are TRBV19 and TRBJ1-2, with D perhaps matching TRBD1 (5 bases). Trimming stripped 1 base from V and 4 bases from J, with 10 bases between. The CDR3 has 14 residues. From germline, CDR1 is LNHDA and CDR2 SQIVND (reference sequence). The CDR3 spells CASSIVQGLYGYTF. The CDR3, as DNA: TGTGCCAGTAGTATAGTTCAGGGTCTCTATGGCTACACCTTC.

The V call is TRBV7-2, the J call TRBJ2-1; the D gene is possibly TRBD2 (5 bases). Trimming took off 5 bases at V and 7 bases at J, with 15 bases between the two ends. The germline V gene encodes CDR1 SGHTA and CDR2 FQGNSA. This CDR3 is built from 14 residues. CDR3 nucleotide sequence: TGTGCCAGCAGCGCGACCCCCGGGGTGAATGAGCAGTTCTTC. Its translation is CASSATPGVNEQFF. Full variable domain (rest looked up from reference TRBV7-2 and TRBJ2-1): GAGVSQSPSNKVTEKGKDVELRCDPISGHTALYWYRQSLGQGLEFLIYFQGNSAPDKSGLPSDRFSAERTGGSVSTLTIQRTQQEDSAVYLCASSATPGVNEQFFGPGTRLTVL.

The chain is built from TRBV7-3 and TRBJ2-2; possibly TRBD2 for D (6 bases). Looked up from germline, CDR1 is SGHTA and CDR2 is FQGTGA. Deletions cut 0 bases from V and 1 base from J, with 9 bases between. This CDR3 contains 16 residues. The DNA for the CDR3 is TGTGCCAGCAGCTTAACTTCGGAGGGGAACACCGGGGAGCTGTTTTTT. It translates to CASSLTSEGNTGELFF.

DNA of the CDR3: TGTGCCAGCTTTTCTAGCACAGATACGCAGTATTTT. Protein sequence: CASFSSTDTQYF. V and J are TRBV5-5 and TRBJ2-3; D uncertain. CDR1 is SGHKS and CDR2 is YYEKEE in the germline V gene (reference sequence). V dropped 7 bases and J dropped 0 bases, with 6 bases sitting between them. CDR3 length: 12 amino acids.

The chain joins TRBV19 to TRBJ2-7; the match to TRBD1 covers 12 bases. The CDR3 extends over 14 amino acids. In germline, CDR1 is LNHDA, CDR2 SQIVND (reference sequence). The J segment lost 5 bases and the V segment lost 3 bases, leaving 2 bases of the junction unmatched. This CDR3 reads CASSIGTGGDEQYF. The CDR3 region has the DNA TGTGCCAGTAGTATCGGGACAGGGGGCGACGAGCAGTACTTC.

The CDR3, as DNA: TGTGCCAGCAGTTTAAAAGGTCACAGTAACTATGGCTACACCTTC. Amino acids: CASSLKGHSNYGYTF. This sequence joins TRBV27 and TRBJ1-2; D is ambiguous. The germline V gene encodes CDR1 MNHEY and CDR2 SMNVEV (reference sequence). V was cut by 2 bases and J by 1 base, with 11 bases left in between. This CDR3 has 15 amino acids.

The chain has TRBV11-2 and TRBJ2-7; TRBD1 matches 8 bases. The V gene's germline CDR1 is SGHAT and CDR2 FQNNGV. This CDR3 has 15 residues. V lost 5 bases to trimming and J lost 7 bases; unmatched junction nucleotides: 13. The CDR3 reads CASSISPLDRDEQYF. The CDR3, as DNA: TGTGCCAGCAGCATTAGCCCTCTGGACAGGGATGAGCAGTACTTC.

This clone has just a few counts. The J gene is TRBJ2-5, the V gene TRBV11-2, with 7 bases fitting TRBD1. CDR1 is SGHAT and CDR2 is FQNNGV in the germline V gene. There are 15 residues in the CDR3. Trimming at V came to 5 bases and at J to 0 bases, leaving 6 bases not matched to a gene. The CDR3 loop reads CASSARDSYQETQYF. CDR3 DNA: TGTGCCAGCAGCGCCCGGGACAGCTACCAAGAGACCCAGTACTTC. Filled out from reference TRBV11-2 and TRBJ2-5, the complete variable domain reads EAGVAQSPRYKIIEKRQSVAFWCNPISGHATLYWYQQILGQGPKLLIQFQNNGVVDDSQLPKDRFSAERLKGVDSTLKIQPAKLEDSAVYLCASSARDSYQETQYFGPGTRLLVL.

The rearrangement joins TRBV12-5 to TRBJ1-4; a weak D match, TRBD1 (5 bases). The CDR3 runs 12 residues. Trimming left V 7 bases short and J 5 bases short, with 8 bases between. Germline V gene lookup returns CDR1 LGHNT and CDR2 FRNRAP. CDR3 in amino acids: CASARANEKLFF. Written as DNA, the CDR3 is TGTGCTAGTGCCAGGGCGAATGAAAAACTGTTTTTT.

V and J are TRBV27 and TRBJ2-2, with 10 bases that match TRBD2. CDR1 is MNHEY, CDR2 SMNVEV, per germline (reference sequence). CDR3 size: 14 residues. Trimming removed 6 bases from V and 9 bases from J; junction bases left unmatched: 7. This CDR3 is CASRASGRGRELFF. The CDR3, as DNA: TGTGCCAGCAGGGCTAGCGGGAGAGGCAGGGAGCTGTTTTTT.

The rearrangement links TRBV13 to TRBJ2-1; the D gene is possibly TRBD1 (5 bases). This CDR3 is 15 amino acids long. Trimming cost V 6 bases and J 0 bases, with 12 bases left between them. Germline CDR1 is PRHDT and CDR2 is FYEKMQ (reference sequence). The CDR3 nucleotides are TGTGCCAGCAGTTATGACAGTAGCTCCTACAATGAGCAGTTCTTC. This gives the protein CASSYDSSSYNEQFF.

This chain connects TRBV6-5 to TRBJ2-5; 7 nucleotides align to TRBD2. This CDR3 comprises 13 residues. Germline V gives CDR1 MNHEY, CDR2 SVGAGI. Trimming cost V 6 bases and J 1 base; bases outside gene matches: 2. The CDR3 DNA reads as TGTGCCAGCAGGAGCGGGGTCCAAGAGACCCAGTACTTC. Its protein product is CASRSGVQETQYF.